Below, 12 T cell receptor beta chains from the same sample are listed, as sequenced in a study of cytomegalovirus exposure and HLA in healthy donors. Researchers ran the PCR with 60 Vbeta and 13 Jbeta primers. Sequenced by immunoSEQ multiplex PCR; TCRdb stores in-frame clones only, minus some. The data show around 150,000 clones, roughly 80% seen once. The sequencing input was PBMCs. These receptor sequences come from a man aged 45-65 years in good health and CMV-seropositive.

The V and J genes are TRBV5-1 and TRBJ2-5; 9 bases align to TRBD1. TRBJ2-7 explains the end of the DNA better; the J call may be wrong. Germline loops: CDR1 SGHRS, CDR2 YFSETQ. The CDR3 contains 14 residues. This chain's CDR3 is CASSWDREVYEQYF. CDR3 DNA sequence: TGCGCCAGCAGCTGGGACAGGGAGGTGTACGAGCAGTACTTC.

In nucleotides, the CDR3 is TGTGCCAGCAGTAGGACAGGTCCAGATACGCAGTATTTT. This sequence encodes CASSRTGPDTQYF. The chain couples TRBV2 to TRBJ2-3; 7 nucleotides agree with TRBD1. Looked up from germline, CDR1 is SNHLY and CDR2 is FYNNEI. The CDR3 is made up of 13 amino acids. The ends lost 5 bases at V and 4 bases at J; junction bases unmatched: 3.

This chain joins TRBV13 and TRBJ2-7; D gene unclear. Germline CDR1 is PRHDT and CDR2 is FYEKMQ (reference sequence). The CDR3 has 15 residues. Trimming removed 5 bases from V and 1 base from J, with 15 bases in between. CDR3 protein: CASSTRDSLSYEQYF. CDR3 bases: TGTGCCAGCAGCACCCGAGATAGCCTTTCCTACGAGCAGTACTTC.

This clone was detected once. The genes are TRBV4-3 and TRBJ2-6, with TRBD2 identical over 8 bases. Trimming at V came to 2 bases and at J to 4 bases, leaving 13 bases not matched to a gene. Germline CDR1 LGHNA, CDR2 YSLEER. The CDR3 has 19 residues. CDR3 sequence: CASSQFSLAVKLGANVLTF. DNA of the CDR3: TGCGCCAGCAGCCAATTTTCACTAGCGGTCAAATTGGGGGCCAACGTCCTGACTTTC.

This chain joins TRBV4-3 and TRBJ2-5; 8 bases match TRBD1. The CDR3 runs to 17 residues. After removal of 0 bases from V and 1 base from J, the junction contained 7 bases not matched to a gene. The germline CDR1 and CDR2 sequences are LGHNA and YSLEER. In DNA form, the CDR3 reads TGCGCCAGCAGCCAAGATCATGGGACAGGAGTCCAAGAGACCCAGTACTTC. This sequence encodes CASSQDHGTGVQETQYF.

The chain couples TRBV5-1 to TRBJ2-2, with a tentative D call TRBD1 (6 bases). The CDR3 length is 14 residues. V dropped 4 bases and J dropped 1 base, with 8 bases sitting between them. Germline CDR1 SGHRS, CDR2 YFSETQ. This CDR3 is CASSTGQNTGELFF. The CDR3 nucleotides are TGCGCCAGCAGCACGGGACAGAACACCGGGGAGCTGTTTTTT.

The rearrangement links TRBV4-2 to TRBJ1-1; possible D gene TRBD1, 5 bases. Germline V gives CDR1 LGHNA, CDR2 YNFKEQ. Trimming cost V 7 bases and J 5 bases, with 14 bases left between them. This CDR3 has 13 amino acids. CDR3 amino acids: CASTDDGGTEAFF. CDR3 nucleotide sequence: TGTGCCAGCACCGACGACGGGGGAACTGAAGCTTTCTTT.

This chain uses TRBV7-8 with TRBJ2-2; tentatively, D is TRBD2 (6 bases). Germline CDR1 reads SGHVS; CDR2 reads FQNEAQ. Trimming left V 1 base short and J 3 bases short, with 12 bases between. This CDR3 contains 16 residues. CDR3 bases: TGTGCCAGCAGCTTAGAGTCGGGGGTGGACACCGGGGAGCTGTTTTTT. Protein sequence: CASSLESGVDTGELFF. The entire variable domain, with the rest obtained from reference TRBV7-8 and TRBJ2-2, is as follows: GAGVSQSPRYKVAKRGQDVALRCDPISGHVSLFWYQQALGQGPEFLTYFQNEAQLDKSGLPSDRFFAERPEGSVSTLKIQRTQQEDSAVYLCASSLESGVDTGELFFGEGSRLTVL.

The rearrangement joins TRBV6-5 to TRBJ1-1; TRBD1 might be the D (5 bases). The germline V and J ends were trimmed by 5 bases and 6 bases, with 7 bases remaining between them. The CDR3 extends over 11 amino acids. Germline assignment: CDR1 MNHEY and CDR2 SVGAGI. CDR3 sequence: CASSPGSEAFF. CDR3 nucleotide sequence: TGTGCCAGCAGTCCAGGGTCTGAAGCTTTCTTT.

This sequence joins TRBV4-2 and TRBJ2-7; 8 bases fit TRBD2. The trim removed 5 bases at V and 1 base at J, leaving 16 bases unmatched. The CDR3 sequence is 18 residues long. Germline lookup yields CDR1 LGHNA and CDR2 YNFKEQ. In nucleotides, the CDR3 is TGTGCCAGCAGCGAACGGGCGGGGGGCCGCATAGTTTCCTACGAGCAGTACTTC. It specifies CASSERAGGRIVSYEQYF.

The genes are TRBV30 and TRBJ2-5; TRBD2 agrees at 15 bases. The CDR3 has 17 residues. Germline CDR1 is GTSNPN and CDR2 is SVGIG (reference sequence). V trimming: 0 bases; J trimming: 4 bases; junction bases outside the gene matches: 6. The CDR3 loop reads CAWSVTTGLAGGETQYF. CDR3 nucleotide sequence: TGTGCCTGGAGTGTAACGACGGGACTAGCGGGAGGAGAGACCCAGTACTTC. The variable domain in full, with the rest retrieved from reference TRBV30 and TRBJ2-5, is SQTIHQWPATLVQPVGSPLSLECTVEGTSNPNLYWYRQAAGRGLQLLFYSVGIGQISSEVPQNLSASRPQDRQFILSSKKLLLSDSGFYLCAWSVTTGLAGGETQYFGPGTRLLVL.

This chain uses TRBV5-1 with TRBJ2-5; 9 bases are a match to TRBD1. Germline assignment: CDR1 SGHRS and CDR2 YFSETQ. This CDR3 is 16 amino acids long. V dropped 5 bases and J dropped 5; count of bases not matched to a gene: 13. CDR3 DNA sequence: TGCGCCAGCAGTTCAAGGGGGACAGGGCTTTCGGAGACCCAGTACTTC. Encoded protein: CASSSRGTGLSETQYF.